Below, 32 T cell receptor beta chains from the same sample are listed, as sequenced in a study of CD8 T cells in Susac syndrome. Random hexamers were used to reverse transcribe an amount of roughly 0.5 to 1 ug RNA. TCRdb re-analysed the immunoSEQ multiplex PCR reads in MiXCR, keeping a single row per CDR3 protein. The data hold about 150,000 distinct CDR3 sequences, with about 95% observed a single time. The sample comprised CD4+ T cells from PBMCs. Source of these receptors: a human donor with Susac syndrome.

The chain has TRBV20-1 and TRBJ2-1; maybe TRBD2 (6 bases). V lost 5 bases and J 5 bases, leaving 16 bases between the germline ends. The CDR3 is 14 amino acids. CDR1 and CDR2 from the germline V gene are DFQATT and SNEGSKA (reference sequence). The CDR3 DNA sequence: TGCAGTGCTCCTGGAGAGGCGGGAAACAATGAGCAGTTCTTC. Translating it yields CSAPGEAGNNEQFF.

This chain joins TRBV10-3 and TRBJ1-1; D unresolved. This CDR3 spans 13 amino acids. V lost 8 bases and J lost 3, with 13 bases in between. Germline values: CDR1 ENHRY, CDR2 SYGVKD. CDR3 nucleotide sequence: TGTGCCATCGGTGGGCAACGGGACACTGAAGCTTTCTTT. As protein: CAIGGQRDTEAFF.

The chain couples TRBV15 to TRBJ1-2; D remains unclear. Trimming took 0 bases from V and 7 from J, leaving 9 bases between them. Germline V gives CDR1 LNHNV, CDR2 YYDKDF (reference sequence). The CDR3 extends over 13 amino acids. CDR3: CATSRDVTRGYTF. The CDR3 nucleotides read TGTGCCACCAGCAGAGATGTTACCCGTGGCTACACCTTC. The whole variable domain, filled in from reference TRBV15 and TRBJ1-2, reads DAMVIQNPRYQVTQFGKPVTLSCSQTLNHNVMYWYQQKSSQAPKLLFHYYDKDFNNEADTPDNFQSRRPNTSFCFLDIRSPGLGDTAMYLCATSRDVTRGYTFGSGTRLTVV.

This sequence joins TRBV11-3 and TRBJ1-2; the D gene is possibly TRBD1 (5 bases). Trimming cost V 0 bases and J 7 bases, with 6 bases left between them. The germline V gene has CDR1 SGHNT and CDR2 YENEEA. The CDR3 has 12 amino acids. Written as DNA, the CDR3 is TGTGCCAGCAGCTTAGACAGGGCTGGCTACACCTTC. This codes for CASSLDRAGYTF.

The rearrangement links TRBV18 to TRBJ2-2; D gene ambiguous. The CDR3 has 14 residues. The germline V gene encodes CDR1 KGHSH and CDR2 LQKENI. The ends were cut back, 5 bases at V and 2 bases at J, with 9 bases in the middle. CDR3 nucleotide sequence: TGTGCCAGCTCAACGGCAGGCAACACCGGGGAGCTGTTTTTT. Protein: CASSTAGNTGELFF.

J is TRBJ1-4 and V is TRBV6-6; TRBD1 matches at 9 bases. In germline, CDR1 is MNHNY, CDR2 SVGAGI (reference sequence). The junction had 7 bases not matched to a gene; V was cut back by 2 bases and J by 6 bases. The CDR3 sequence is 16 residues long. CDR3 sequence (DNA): TGTGCCAGCAGTTACATCGACGGGACAGGGCATGAAAAACTGTTTTTT. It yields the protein CASSYIDGTGHEKLFF.

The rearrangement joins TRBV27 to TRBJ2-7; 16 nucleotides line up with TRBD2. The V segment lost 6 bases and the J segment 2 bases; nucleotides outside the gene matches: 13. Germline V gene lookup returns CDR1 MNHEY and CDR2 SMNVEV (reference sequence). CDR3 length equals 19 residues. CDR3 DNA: TGTGCCAGCAGACTGGGCCACGGGACTAGCGGGGGGGCGGCCTACGAGCAGTACTTC. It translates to CASRLGHGTSGGAAYEQYF.

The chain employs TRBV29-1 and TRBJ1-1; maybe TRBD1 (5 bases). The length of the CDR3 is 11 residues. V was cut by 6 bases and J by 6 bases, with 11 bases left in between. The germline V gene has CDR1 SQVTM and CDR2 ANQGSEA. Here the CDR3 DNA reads TGCAGCGTCGGCGGCAGGGCTGAAGCTTTCTTT. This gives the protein CSVGGRAEAFF.

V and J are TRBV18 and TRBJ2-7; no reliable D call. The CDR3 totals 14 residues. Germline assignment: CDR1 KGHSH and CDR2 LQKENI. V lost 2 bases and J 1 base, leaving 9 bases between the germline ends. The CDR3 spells CASSPVERSYEQYF. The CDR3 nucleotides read TGTGCCAGCTCACCAGTAGAGAGATCCTACGAGCAGTACTTC.

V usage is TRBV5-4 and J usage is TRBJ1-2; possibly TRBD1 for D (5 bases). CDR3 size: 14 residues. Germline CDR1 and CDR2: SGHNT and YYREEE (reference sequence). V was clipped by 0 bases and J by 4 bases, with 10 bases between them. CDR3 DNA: TGTGCCAGCAGCTTGGAGGGGACGGCCTATGGCTACACCTTC. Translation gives CASSLEGTAYGYTF. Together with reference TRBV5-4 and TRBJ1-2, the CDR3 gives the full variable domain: ETGVTQSPTHLIKTRGQQVTLRCSSQSGHNTVSWYQQALGQGPQFIFQYYREEENGRGNFPPRFSGLQFPNYSSELNVNALELDDSALYLCASSLEGTAYGYTFGSGTRLTVV.

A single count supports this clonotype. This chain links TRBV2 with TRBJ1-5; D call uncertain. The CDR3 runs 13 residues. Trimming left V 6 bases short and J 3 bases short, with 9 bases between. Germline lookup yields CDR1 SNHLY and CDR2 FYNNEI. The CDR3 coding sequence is TGTGCCAGCAGCCCCGACACCAATCAGCCCCAGCATTTT. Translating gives CASSPDTNQPQHF.

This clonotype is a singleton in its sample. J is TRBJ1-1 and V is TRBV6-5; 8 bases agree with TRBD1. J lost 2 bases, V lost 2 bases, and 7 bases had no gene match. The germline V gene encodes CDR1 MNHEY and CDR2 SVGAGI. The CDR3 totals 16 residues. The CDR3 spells CASSYRSGTGNTEAFF. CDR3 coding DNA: TGTGCCAGCAGTTACCGTTCCGGGACAGGCAACACTGAAGCTTTCTTT.

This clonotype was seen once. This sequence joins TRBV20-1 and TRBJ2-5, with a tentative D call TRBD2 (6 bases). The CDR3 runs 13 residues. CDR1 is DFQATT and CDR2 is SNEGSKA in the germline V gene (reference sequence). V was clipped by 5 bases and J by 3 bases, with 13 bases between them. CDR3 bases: TGCAGTGCTTGGTGGGGAGGAGAAGAGACCCAGTACTTC. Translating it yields CSAWWGGEETQYF.

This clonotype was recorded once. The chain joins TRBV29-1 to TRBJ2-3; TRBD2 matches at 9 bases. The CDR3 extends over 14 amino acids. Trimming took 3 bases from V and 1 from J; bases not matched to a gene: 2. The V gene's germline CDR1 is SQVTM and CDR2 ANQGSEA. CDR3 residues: CSVDPSGGTDTQYF. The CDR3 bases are TGCAGCGTTGATCCTAGCGGGGGCACAGATACGCAGTATTTT.

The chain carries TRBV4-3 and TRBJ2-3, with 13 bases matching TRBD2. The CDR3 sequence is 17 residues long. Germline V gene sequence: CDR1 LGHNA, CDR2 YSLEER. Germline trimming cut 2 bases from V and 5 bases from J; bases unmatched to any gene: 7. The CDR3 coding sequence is TGCGCCAGCAGCCAATTGACTAGCGGGGGGCCCGGAGATACGCAGTATTTT. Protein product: CASSQLTSGGPGDTQYF.

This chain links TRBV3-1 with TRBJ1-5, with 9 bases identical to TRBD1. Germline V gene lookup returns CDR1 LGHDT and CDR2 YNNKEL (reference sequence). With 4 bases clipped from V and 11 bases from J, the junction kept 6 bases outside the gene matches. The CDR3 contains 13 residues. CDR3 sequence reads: CASSRGQGLTQHF. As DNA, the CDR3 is TGTGCCAGCAGCCGCGGACAGGGGTTGACCCAGCATTTT.

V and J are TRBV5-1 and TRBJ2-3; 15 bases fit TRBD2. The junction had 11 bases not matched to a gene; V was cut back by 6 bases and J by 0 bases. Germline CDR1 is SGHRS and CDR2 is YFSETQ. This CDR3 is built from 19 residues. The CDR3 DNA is TGCGCCAGCACCCCGGGATTCGGGACTAGCGGGGGGAGCACAGATACGCAGTATTTT. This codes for CASTPGFGTSGGSTDTQYF.

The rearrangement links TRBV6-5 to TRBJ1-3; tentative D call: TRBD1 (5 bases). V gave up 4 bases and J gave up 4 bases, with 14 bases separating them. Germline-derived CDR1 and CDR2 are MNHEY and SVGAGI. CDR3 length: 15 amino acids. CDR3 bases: TGTGCCAGCAGTTCCGAAACAGGACGGGGAAACACCATATATTTT. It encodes CASSSETGRGNTIYF.

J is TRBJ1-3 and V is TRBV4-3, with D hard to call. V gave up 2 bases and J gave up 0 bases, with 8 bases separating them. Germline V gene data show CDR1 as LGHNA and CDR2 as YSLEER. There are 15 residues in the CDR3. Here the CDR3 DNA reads TGCGCCAGCAGCCAAACCCGGGGCTCTGGAAACACCATATATTTT. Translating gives CASSQTRGSGNTIYF.

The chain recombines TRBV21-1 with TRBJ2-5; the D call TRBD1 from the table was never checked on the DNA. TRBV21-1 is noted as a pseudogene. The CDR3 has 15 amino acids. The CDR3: CASSTRGQARETQYF. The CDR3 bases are TGTGCCAGCAGCACCCGCGGACAGGCCCGGGAGACCCAGTACTTC.

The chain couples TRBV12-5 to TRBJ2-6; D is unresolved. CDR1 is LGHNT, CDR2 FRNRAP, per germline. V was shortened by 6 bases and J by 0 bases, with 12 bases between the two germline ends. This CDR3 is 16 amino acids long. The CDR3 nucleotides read TGTGCTAGTGGAGCCAGGCCTAACTCTGGGGCCAACGTCCTGACTTTC. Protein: CASGARPNSGANVLTF.

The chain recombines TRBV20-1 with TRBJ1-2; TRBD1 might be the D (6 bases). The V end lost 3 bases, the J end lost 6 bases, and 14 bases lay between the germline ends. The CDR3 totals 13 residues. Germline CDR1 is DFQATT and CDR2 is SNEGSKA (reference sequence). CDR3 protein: CSARGGQGNGYTF. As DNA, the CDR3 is TGCAGTGCTAGGGGGGGGCAAGGGAATGGCTACACCTTC.

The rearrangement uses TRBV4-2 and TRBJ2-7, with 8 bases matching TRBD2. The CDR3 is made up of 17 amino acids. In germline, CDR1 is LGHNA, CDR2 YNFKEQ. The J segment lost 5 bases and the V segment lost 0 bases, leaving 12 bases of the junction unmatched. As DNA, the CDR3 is TGTGCCAGCAGCCAAGAAGGCAGGCTAGCGGGCCTCAACGAGCAGTACTTC. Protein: CASSQEGRLAGLNEQYF.

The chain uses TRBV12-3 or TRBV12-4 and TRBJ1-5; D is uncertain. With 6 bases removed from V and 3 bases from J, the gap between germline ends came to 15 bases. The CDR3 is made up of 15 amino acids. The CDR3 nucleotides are TGTGCCAGCAGCCCACTCGCGGGTATCAATCAGCCCCAGCATTTT. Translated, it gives CASSPLAGINQPQHF.

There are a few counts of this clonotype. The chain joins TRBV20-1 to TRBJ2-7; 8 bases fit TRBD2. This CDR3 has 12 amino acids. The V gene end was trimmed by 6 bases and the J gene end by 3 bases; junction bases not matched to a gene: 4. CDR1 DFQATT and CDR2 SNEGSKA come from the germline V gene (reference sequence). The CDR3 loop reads CSALRGGYEQYF. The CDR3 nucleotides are TGCAGTGCCCTCCGGGGGGGCTACGAGCAGTACTTC.

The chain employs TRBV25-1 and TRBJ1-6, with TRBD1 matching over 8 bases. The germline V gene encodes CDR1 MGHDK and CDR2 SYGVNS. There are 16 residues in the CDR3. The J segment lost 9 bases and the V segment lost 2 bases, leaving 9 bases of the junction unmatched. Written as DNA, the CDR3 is TGTGCCAGCAGTGAACATACCGGACAGGGTAGTTCACCCCTCCACTTT. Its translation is CASSEHTGQGSSPLHF.

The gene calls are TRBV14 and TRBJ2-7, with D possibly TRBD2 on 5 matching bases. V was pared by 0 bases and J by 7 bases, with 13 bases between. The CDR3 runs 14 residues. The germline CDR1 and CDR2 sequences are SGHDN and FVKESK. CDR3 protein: CASSQDPTRREQYF. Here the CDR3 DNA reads TGTGCCAGCAGCCAAGATCCGACCCGGAGGGAGCAGTACTTC.

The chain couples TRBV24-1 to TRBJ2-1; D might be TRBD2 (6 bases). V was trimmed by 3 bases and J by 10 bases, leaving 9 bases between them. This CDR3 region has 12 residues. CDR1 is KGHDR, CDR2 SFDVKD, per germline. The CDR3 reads CATSDPGLEQFF. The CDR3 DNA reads TGTGCCACCAGTGATCCTGGACTAGAGCAGTTCTTC.

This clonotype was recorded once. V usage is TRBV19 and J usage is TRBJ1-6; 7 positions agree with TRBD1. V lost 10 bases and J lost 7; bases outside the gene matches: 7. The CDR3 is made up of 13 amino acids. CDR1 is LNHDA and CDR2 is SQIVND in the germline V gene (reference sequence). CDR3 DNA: TGTGCCACCCAAGGGGGCCGGAATTCACCCCTCCACTTT. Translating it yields CATQGGRNSPLHF.

CDR3 sequence: CSANTPALETQYF. The CDR3 DNA follows: TGCAGTGCCAATACTCCCGCCCTAGAGACCCAGTACTTC. The chain employs TRBV20-1 and TRBJ2-5; D not certain. The germline V gene has CDR1 DFQATT and CDR2 SNEGSKA (reference sequence). This CDR3 region has 13 residues. V gave up 6 bases and J gave up 4 bases, with 15 bases separating them.

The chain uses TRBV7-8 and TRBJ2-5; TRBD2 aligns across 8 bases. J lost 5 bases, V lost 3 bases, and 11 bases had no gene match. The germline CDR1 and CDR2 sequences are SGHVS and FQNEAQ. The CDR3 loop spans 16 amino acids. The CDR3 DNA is TGTGCCAGCAGCTTCGGGCGAGCGGGGGTTGGGGAGACCCAGTACTTC. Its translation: CASSFGRAGVGETQYF.

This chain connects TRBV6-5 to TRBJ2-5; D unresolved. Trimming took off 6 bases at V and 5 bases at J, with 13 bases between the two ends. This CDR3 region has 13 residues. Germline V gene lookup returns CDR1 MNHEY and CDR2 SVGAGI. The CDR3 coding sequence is TGTGCCAGCAGCCCCCCATCGTGGGAGACCCAGTACTTC. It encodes CASSPPSWETQYF.